Shown below are 30 T cell receptor beta chains from a single sample sequenced in a study of CD8+ T cells in alopecia areata. The treatment was: oral pan-JAK inhibitor, 5-10 mg twice daily. As the sequencing template, cDNA was produced by extracting RNA and reverse transcribing it. Clones were sequenced by immunoSEQ multiplex PCR, and TCRdb holds only the in-frame ones, with some missing. The profile shows 180,000 or so clones, approximately 50% of them singletons. Here the sequenced sample was CD8+ T cells sorted from blood, taken at week 52, from a patient treated with tofacitinib. The receptors originated from a human donor with alopecia areata.

The V and J genes are TRBV30 and TRBJ2-7, with D maybe TRBD1 (5 bases). V was clipped by 0 bases and J by 2 bases, with 14 bases between them. The CDR3 length is 15 residues. CDR1 GTSNPN and CDR2 SVGIG come from the germline V gene (reference sequence). Written as DNA, the CDR3 is TGTGCCTGGAGTGTTAATCCAGGGTGGACCTACGAGCAGTACTTC. This codes for CAWSVNPGWTYEQYF.

This chain connects TRBV2 to TRBJ2-1; 7 bases fit TRBD2. The CDR3 spans 14 residues. The V and J ends lost 6 bases and 5 bases, in that order; junction bases with no gene match: 7. Germline V gene sequence: CDR1 SNHLY, CDR2 FYNNEI. Written as DNA, the CDR3 is TGTGCCAGCAGAGCCGGGACTATGGACAATGAGCAGTTCTTC. It is translated as CASRAGTMDNEQFF.

This chain links TRBV10-2 with TRBJ1-2; D remains unclear. This CDR3 has 15 residues. Germline CDR1 WSHSY, CDR2 SAAADI. V was clipped by 10 bases and J by 0 bases, with 18 bases between them. DNA for the CDR3: TGCGCCACCAGGAGCGACCGTACCTCTAACTATGGCTACACCTTC. Residues: CATRSDRTSNYGYTF.

This clone was observed a few times. The chain carries TRBV2 and TRBJ2-1; TRBD1 matches at 8 bases. The V gene end was trimmed by 4 bases and the J gene end by 6 bases; junction bases not matched to a gene: 8. Per germline, CDR1 SNHLY and CDR2 FYNNEI. This CDR3 has 15 amino acids. The chain's CDR3 is CASSGGRGQGNEQFF. For the CDR3, the DNA is TGTGCCAGCAGTGGGGGGAGAGGACAGGGCAATGAGCAGTTCTTC.

This clone was counted only a few times. The genes are TRBV25-1 and TRBJ1-1, with 10 bases identical to TRBD1. The CDR3 length is 15 residues. Germline CDR1 and CDR2: MGHDK and SYGVNS. The ends lost 4 bases at V and 1 base at J; junction bases unmatched: 3. CDR3: CASSGDRGRNTEAFF. In DNA form, the CDR3 reads TGTGCCAGCAGTGGGGACAGGGGACGGAACACTGAAGCTTTCTTT.

The chain combines TRBV6-6 with TRBJ2-5, with 9 bases aligning to TRBD2. The CDR3 has 14 amino acids. The ends lost 11 bases at V and 5 bases at J; junction bases unmatched: 12. In germline, CDR1 is MNHNY, CDR2 SVGAGI (reference sequence). The CDR3 coding sequence is TGTGCCGCGGGAGGGGGGGCGCGCTTCGAGACCCAGTACTTC. Protein: CAAGGGARFETQYF.

The rearrangement uses TRBV2 and TRBJ2-2; tentatively, D is TRBD1 or TRBD2 (5 bases each). Germline V lookup: CDR1 SNHLY, CDR2 FYNNEI. Trimming took off 10 bases at V and 0 bases at J, with 15 bases between the two ends. This CDR3 has 15 amino acids. The CDR3 here is CATSRDRSNTGELFF. In nucleotides, the CDR3 is TGTGCCACATCCCGGGACCGCTCGAACACCGGGGAGCTGTTTTTT.

The CDR3 here is CASSPRGHIQYF. The CDR3 region has the DNA TGTGCCAGCAGTCCGCGGGGCCACATTCAGTACTTC. The chain carries TRBV27 and TRBJ2-4; maybe TRBD2 (6 bases). Germline loops: CDR1 MNHEY, CDR2 SMNVEV (reference sequence). CDR3 length equals 12 residues. V was clipped by 5 bases and J by 8 bases, with 10 bases between them.

The chain employs TRBV7-6 and TRBJ1-3; no reliable D call. The CDR3 is made up of 14 amino acids. V dropped 3 bases and J dropped 0 bases, with 6 bases sitting between them. Germline loops: CDR1 SGHVS, CDR2 FNYEAQ. The CDR3: CASSFPGSGNTIYF. The DNA for the CDR3 is TGTGCCAGCAGCTTCCCGGGCTCTGGAAACACCATATATTTT. The full variable domain, completed using reference TRBV7-6 and TRBJ1-3, is GAGVSQSPRYKVTKRGQDVALRCDPISGHVSLYWYRQALGQGPEFLTYFNYEAQQDKSGLPNDRFSAERPEGSISTLTIQRTEQRDSAMYRCASSFPGSGNTIYFGEGSWLTVV.

The V and J genes are TRBV9 and TRBJ2-7, with a possible D match to TRBD2 (6 bases). The germline V gene encodes CDR1 SGDLS and CDR2 YYNGEE. Trimming removed 0 bases at V and 2 bases at J, with 12 bases between. CDR3 length equals 15 residues. CDR3 loop: CASSVGPGVTYEQYF. The DNA of the CDR3 is TGTGCCAGCAGCGTAGGGCCGGGGGTGACCTACGAGCAGTACTTC.

This clone has only one observation. V usage is TRBV30 and J usage is TRBJ1-1; D is unresolved. Trimming removed 4 bases from V and 1 base from J, with 4 bases in between. The germline V gene encodes CDR1 GTSNPN and CDR2 SVGIG (reference sequence). The CDR3 consists of 11 residues. CDR3 DNA: TGTGCCTGGAACAAGAACACTGAAGCTTTCTTT. Amino acids: CAWNKNTEAFF.

This clone was detected only a few times. The rearrangement uses TRBV27 and TRBJ1-6; TRBD1 matches 8 bases. Germline CDR1 and CDR2: MNHEY and SMNVEV (reference sequence). The V and J ends lost 3 bases and 7 bases, in that order; junction bases with no gene match: 2. The CDR3 is made up of 14 amino acids. CDR3 coding DNA: TGTGCCAGCAGTTTGGGACAGGCGAATTCACCCCTCCACTTT. It encodes CASSLGQANSPLHF.

This clone turned up a few times. This chain links TRBV6-5 with TRBJ1-5, with D unclear. Germline V CDR1 and CDR2: MNHEY, SVGAGI. The V end lost 6 bases, the J end lost 1 base, and 10 bases lay between the germline ends. The CDR3 spans 14 residues. This chain's CDR3 is CASSPDTSNQPQHF. For the CDR3, the DNA is TGTGCCAGCAGCCCAGACACAAGCAATCAGCCCCAGCATTTT.

This chain connects TRBV6-6 to TRBJ1-6; TRBD1 might be the D (6 bases). CDR1 and CDR2 (germline): MNHNY, SVGAGI (reference sequence). The CDR3 runs to 14 residues. Trimming removed 5 bases from V and 5 bases from J, with 10 bases in between. CDR3 sequence reads: CASSAEGDNSPLHF. The CDR3 DNA is TGTGCCAGCAGTGCAGAGGGGGATAATTCACCCCTCCACTTT.

The rearrangement links TRBV27 to TRBJ2-3; D might be TRBD2 (7 bases). Germline V gene sequence: CDR1 MNHEY, CDR2 SMNVEV (reference sequence). Trimming removed 0 bases from V and 3 bases from J, with 13 bases in between. CDR3 length: 16 amino acids. CDR3 nucleotide sequence: TGTGCCAGCAGTTTATCGGGGGGGCCGAAGACAGATACGCAGTATTTT. Protein product: CASSLSGGPKTDTQYF.

The chain uses TRBV5-4 and TRBJ2-1, with D possibly TRBD1 on 5 matching bases. Germline V gene lookup returns CDR1 SGHNT and CDR2 YYREEE (reference sequence). Between the trimmed V and J ends, which lost 4 bases and 8 bases, there was a span of 16 bases. CDR3 length: 14 residues. The CDR3 DNA sequence: TGTGCCAGCAGCACCGGACAAGGTTGGGATGAGCAGTTCTTC. Translating gives CASSTGQGWDEQFF.

This sequence joins TRBV27 and TRBJ2-1, with TRBD1 as a possible D gene (6 bases). The CDR3 extends over 14 amino acids. Per the germline V gene, CDR1 is MNHEY and CDR2 is SMNVEV (reference sequence). With 1 base removed from V and 8 bases from J, the gap between germline ends came to 12 bases. This CDR3 reads CASSLWGTMHEQFF. The CDR3 nucleotides are TGTGCCAGCAGTTTATGGGGGACAATGCATGAGCAGTTCTTC.

V gene TRBV30 combines with J gene TRBJ1-2, with D perhaps matching TRBD1 (6 bases). Germline CDR1 and CDR2: GTSNPN and SVGIG (reference sequence). The ends were cut back, 0 bases at V and 2 bases at J, with 10 bases in the middle. The CDR3 sequence is 14 residues long. CDR3 bases: TGTGCCTGGAGTGTACTTCAGGGGAACTATGGCTACACCTTC. It yields the protein CAWSVLQGNYGYTF. The full variable domain, in which reference TRBV30 and TRBJ1-2 provide the parts outside the CDR3, is SQTIHQWPATLVQPVGSPLSLECTVEGTSNPNLYWYRQAAGRGLQLLFYSVGIGQISSEVPQNLSASRPQDRQFILSSKKLLLSDSGFYLCAWSVLQGNYGYTFGSGTRLTVV.

V usage is TRBV4-1 and J usage is TRBJ2-1; 11 bases line up with TRBD2. The CDR3 spans 17 residues. Trimming took 0 bases from V and 8 from J; bases not matched to a gene: 9. CDR1 is MGHRA and CDR2 is YSYEKL in the germline V gene. In nucleotides, the CDR3 is TGCGCCAGCAGCCAAGAGGGCCGAGGGGGACTAGCGGATGAGCAGTTCTTC. It is translated as CASSQEGRGGLADEQFF.

The chain is built from TRBV27 and TRBJ1-1; D is ambiguous. This CDR3 has 11 residues. Per the germline V gene, CDR1 is MNHEY and CDR2 is SMNVEV (reference sequence). V was clipped by 10 bases and J by 1 base, with 7 bases between them. CDR3: CATGENTEAFF. CDR3 DNA: TGTGCCACAGGAGAGAACACTGAAGCTTTCTTT.

The rearrangement joins TRBV9 to TRBJ2-2; D is perhaps TRBD1 or TRBD2 (5 bases each). V lost 0 bases to trimming and J lost 3 bases, with 9 bases between them. Germline-derived CDR1 and CDR2 are SGDLS and YYNGEE. The CDR3 extends over 15 amino acids. The CDR3 sequence: CASSVGDLDTGELFF. The DNA for the CDR3 is TGTGCCAGCAGCGTAGGGGACCTAGACACCGGGGAGCTGTTTTTT.

The V gene is TRBV29-1, the J gene TRBJ1-2; no reliable D call. V was pared by 3 bases and J by 3 bases, with 5 bases between. This CDR3 is 11 amino acids long. Germline V gives CDR1 SQVTM, CDR2 ANQGSEA. Here the CDR3 reads CSVDLDYGYTF. CDR3 in DNA: TGCAGCGTTGATCTTGACTATGGCTACACCTTC. The full variable domain, its missing parts supplied by reference TRBV29-1 and TRBJ1-2, is SAVISQKPSRDICQRGTSLTIQCQVDSQVTMMFWYRQQPGQSLTLIATANQGSEATYESGFVIDKFPISRPNLTFSTLTVSNMSPEDSSIYLCSVDLDYGYTFGSGTRLTVV.

This clone was detected only a few times. This sequence joins TRBV29-1 and TRBJ2-5; a weak D match, TRBD2 (5 bases). V was cut by 4 bases and J by 4 bases, with 10 bases left in between. From germline, CDR1 is SQVTM and CDR2 ANQGSEA. The CDR3 runs 12 residues. In nucleotides, the CDR3 is TGCAGCGTTGTTGAGGGCGGAGAGACCCAGTACTTC. Translation: CSVVEGGETQYF.

The chain employs TRBV4-3 and TRBJ1-5; D unclear. Between the trimmed V and J ends, which lost 0 bases and 0 bases, there was a span of 18 bases. The CDR3 loop spans 19 amino acids. CDR1 and CDR2 (germline): LGHNA, YSLEER. The CDR3 nucleotides are TGCGCCAGCAGCCAAGATCGGAGGGCAGTTGGGGATAGCAATCAGCCCCAGCATTTT. It encodes CASSQDRRAVGDSNQPQHF.

The CDR3 nucleotides read TGCGCCAGCAGCGGCGGGACGCTTACGGATGGCTACACCTTC. Translated, it gives CASSGGTLTDGYTF. J is TRBJ1-2 and V is TRBV5-1; D is possibly TRBD1 (5 bases). The CDR3 extends over 14 amino acids. V lost 4 bases and J lost 6, with 16 bases in between. Germline V CDR1 and CDR2: SGHRS, YFSETQ.

This clone was seen just once. Other DNA variants within this sample encode the same CDR3. This chain joins TRBV5-1 and TRBJ1-1; D remains ambiguous. CDR1 SGHRS and CDR2 YFSETQ come from the germline V gene. V was trimmed by 0 bases and J by 1 base, leaving 4 bases between them. The CDR3 is made up of 13 amino acids. CDR3 DNA: TGCGCCAGCAGCTTGGGGGGGAACACTGAAGCTTTCTTT. It translates to CASSLGGNTEAFF.

The chain uses TRBV29-1 and TRBJ2-7; a possible D gene is TRBD1 (6 bases). V lost 7 bases and J lost 0, with 13 bases in between. The CDR3 totals 13 residues. CDR1 SQVTM and CDR2 ANQGSEA come from the germline V gene. CDR3 in DNA: TGCAGCGCAGCAACAGGGATCTCCTACGAGCAGTACTTC. Protein: CSAATGISYEQYF.

V gene TRBV9 combines with J gene TRBJ2-7, with 7 bases aligning to TRBD2. The CDR3 consists of 14 residues. CDR1 and CDR2 (germline): SGDLS, YYNGEE. V was clipped by 3 bases and J by 3 bases; unmatched bases: 6. CDR3 region: CASSAGGGDYEQYF. Written as DNA, the CDR3 is TGTGCCAGCAGCGCCGGTGGGGGGGACTACGAGCAGTACTTC.

The table lists this clone with a count of one. A read error is possible here, since a much larger clone lies one base away. Different DNA sequences within this sample yield the same CDR3. The V call is TRBV7-9, the J call TRBJ2-1; a possible D gene is TRBD1 (6 bases). Per germline, CDR1 SEHNR and CDR2 FQNEAQ (reference sequence). This CDR3 has 12 amino acids. V was trimmed by 7 bases and J by 13 bases, leaving 17 bases between them. The CDR3 spells CASTPQTGRQFF. The CDR3, as DNA: TGTGCCAGCACCCCTCAAACAGGGAGACAGTTCTTC. Using reference TRBV7-9 and TRBJ2-1 for the parts outside the CDR3, the full variable domain is DTGVSQNPRHKITKRGQNVTFRCDPISEHNRLYWYRQTLGQGPEFLTYFQNEAQLEKSRLLSDRFSAERPKGSFSTLEIQRTEQGDSAMYLCASTPQTGRQFFGPGTRLTVL.

V usage is TRBV9 and J usage is TRBJ1-2, with a possible D match to TRBD1 (5 bases). This CDR3 comprises 14 residues. V was cut by 4 bases and J by 3 bases, with 13 bases left in between. Germline CDR1 is SGDLS and CDR2 is YYNGEE. CDR3 DNA: TGTGCCAGCAGCTCTACCGGGGCCCACTATGGCTACACCTTC. Encoded protein: CASSSTGAHYGYTF.